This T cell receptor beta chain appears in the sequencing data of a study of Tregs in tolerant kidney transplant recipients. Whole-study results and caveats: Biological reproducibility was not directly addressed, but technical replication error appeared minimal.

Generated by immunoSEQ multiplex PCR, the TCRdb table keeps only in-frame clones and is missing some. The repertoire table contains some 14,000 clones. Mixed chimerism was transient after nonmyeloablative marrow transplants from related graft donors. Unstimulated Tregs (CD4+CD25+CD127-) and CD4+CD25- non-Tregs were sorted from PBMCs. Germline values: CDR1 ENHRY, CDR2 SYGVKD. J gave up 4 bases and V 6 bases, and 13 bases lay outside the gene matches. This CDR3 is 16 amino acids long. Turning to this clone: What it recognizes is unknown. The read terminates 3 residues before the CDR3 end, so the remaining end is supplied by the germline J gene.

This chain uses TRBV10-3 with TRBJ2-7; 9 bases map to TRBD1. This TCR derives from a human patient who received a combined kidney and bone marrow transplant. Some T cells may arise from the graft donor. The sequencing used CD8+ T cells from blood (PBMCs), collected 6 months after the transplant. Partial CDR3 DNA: TGTGCCATCAGAGACGCCGGGACAGGGCGCCCTTACGAG. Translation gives CAIRDAGTGRPYE. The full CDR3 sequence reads CAIRDAGTGRPYEQYF.